Following are 8 T cell receptor beta chains from one sample sequenced in a study of shared clonotypes between healthy human individuals. The naive CD8 fraction comprised CD45RO-negative cells positively selected for CCR7 and excluded terminally differentiated effector memory CD45RA+ cells. Only in-frame clones appear in the TCRdb table, and some are missing; sequencing was by immunoSEQ multiplex PCR. The table includes some 2 million clones, approximately 94% detected once. Material: naive CD8+ T cells sorted from blood. These receptors were taken from a man younger than 35 in good health.

V usage is TRBV29-1 and J usage is TRBJ1-1; TRBD1 aligns across 9 bases. This CDR3 region has 14 residues. Germline loops: CDR1 SQVTM, CDR2 ANQGSEA. With 7 bases clipped from V and 4 bases from J, the junction kept 10 bases outside the gene matches. The CDR3: CSASSQGAGTEAFF. The CDR3 DNA follows: TGCAGCGCCTCGTCACAGGGGGCAGGCACTGAAGCTTTCTTT.

This chain connects TRBV6-6 to TRBJ1-1; D not resolved. Germline CDR1 is MNHNY and CDR2 is SVGAGI (reference sequence). V lost 7 bases, J lost 8 bases, and 17 bases lay in between. CDR3 length: 13 residues. As DNA, the CDR3 is TGTGCCAGCACGTTGTACGACGGCCCAGAAGCTTTCTTT. Protein: CASTLYDGPEAFF.

V is TRBV4-3 and J is TRBJ2-3; 12 bases agree with TRBD2. The length of the CDR3 is 18 residues. Per the germline V gene, CDR1 is LGHNA and CDR2 is YSLEER. V dropped 0 bases and J dropped 4; count of bases not matched to a gene: 8. The CDR3 DNA reads as TGCGCCAGCAGCCAAGAGGGGCTAGCGGGAGGGCCTTCAGATACGCAGTATTTT. Its translation: CASSQEGLAGGPSDTQYF.

This clone showed up just once. In nucleotides, the CDR3 is TGTGCCAGCAGCTTGGCTAGCTCCTACAATGAGCAGTTCTTC. This translates into CASSLASSYNEQFF. This chain connects TRBV7-2 to TRBJ2-1; D is uncertain. The V gene lost 3 bases and the J gene lost 0 bases, with 6 bases spanning the gap. Germline V gene lookup returns CDR1 SGHTA and CDR2 FQGNSA. This CDR3 contains 14 residues.

The rearrangement uses TRBV9 and TRBJ2-7, with 8 bases fitting TRBD2. Germline trimming cut 0 bases from V and 4 bases from J; bases unmatched to any gene: 9. Germline assignment: CDR1 SGDLS and CDR2 YYNGEE. CDR3 length: 16 amino acids. CDR3 DNA: TGTGCCAGCAGCGTAGCTGCAGCGGGAGATTTTTACGAGCAGTACTTC. Protein: CASSVAAAGDFYEQYF.

This chain connects TRBV5-1 to TRBJ2-2; 7 bases fit TRBD2. V was clipped by 0 bases and J by 0 bases; unmatched bases: 5. The CDR3 covers 17 residues. CDR1 SGHRS and CDR2 YFSETQ come from the germline V gene. The chain's CDR3 is CASSLAVAGANTGELFF. Written as DNA, the CDR3 is TGCGCCAGCAGCTTGGCCGTTGCGGGAGCGAACACCGGGGAGCTGTTTTTT.

The chain joins TRBV10-1 to TRBJ2-3; D gene unclear. With 0 bases removed from V and 7 bases from J, the gap between germline ends came to 8 bases. This CDR3 has 13 amino acids. Germline CDR1 and CDR2: WNHNN and SYGVQD (reference sequence). For the CDR3, the DNA is TGCGCCAGCAGTGAGTCGACTGTGAATACGCAGTATTTT. This sequence encodes CASSESTVNTQYF.

About this clone: The junction departs from germline at one end; a sequencing error may be responsible. This rearrangement joins TRBV7-9 to TRBJ2-2; 7 bases line up with TRBD1. Germline V CDR1 and CDR2: SEHNR, FQNEAQ (reference sequence). This CDR3 has 14 amino acids. The CDR3: CASSSKGGTRELFF. The CDR3 bases are TGTGCCAGCAGCTCTAAAGGGGGCACCCGGGAGCTGTTTTTT.